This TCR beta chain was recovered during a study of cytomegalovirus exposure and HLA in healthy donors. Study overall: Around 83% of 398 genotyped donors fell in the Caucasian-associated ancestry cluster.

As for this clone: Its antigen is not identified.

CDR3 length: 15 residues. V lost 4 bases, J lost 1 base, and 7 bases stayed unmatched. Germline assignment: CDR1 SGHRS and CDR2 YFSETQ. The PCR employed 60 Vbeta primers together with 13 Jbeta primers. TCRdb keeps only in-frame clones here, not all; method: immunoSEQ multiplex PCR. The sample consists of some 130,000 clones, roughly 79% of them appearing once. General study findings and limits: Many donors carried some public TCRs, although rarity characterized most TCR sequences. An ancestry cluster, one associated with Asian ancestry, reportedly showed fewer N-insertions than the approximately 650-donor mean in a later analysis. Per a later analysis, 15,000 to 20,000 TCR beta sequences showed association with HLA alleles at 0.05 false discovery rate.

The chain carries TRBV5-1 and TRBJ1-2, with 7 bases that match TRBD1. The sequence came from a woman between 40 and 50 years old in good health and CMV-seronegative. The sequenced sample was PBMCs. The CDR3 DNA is TGCGCCAGCAGCACAGGACAGGCACTTAACTATGGCTACACCTTC. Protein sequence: CASSTGQALNYGYTF.